These 3 T cell receptor beta chains were sequenced from one sample in a study of T cell clonality in common variable immunodeficiency. Clones were read by immunoSEQ multiplex PCR, and TCRdb kept only the in-frame ones, dropping some. The table records tens of thousands of clones without singletons, the ten largest covering 2% to 2.5%. The source material was peripheral blood mononuclear cells. The receptors stem from a person aged 18 to 75 in good health.

Comments on this clone: The DNA ends 3 residues before the CDR3 does, and the rest of the CDR3 is filled in from the germline J gene. This sequence joins TRBV6-1 and TRBJ2-3; D might be TRBD1 (5 bases). The CDR3 is made up of 18 amino acids. V shed 0 bases and J shed 1 base, with 17 bases lying between them. Per germline, CDR1 MNHNS and CDR2 SASEGT. This CDR3 is CASSEAGKGLLGTDTQYF. The part of the CDR3 DNA that was read is TGTGCCAGCAGTGAAGCGGGGAAGGGGCTATTGGGCACAGATACG.

Many counts were recorded for this clone. The missing CDR3 end, 3 residues past where the read stops, is filled in from the germline J gene. The chain couples TRBV7-9 to TRBJ2-6; D perhaps matches TRBD2 (6 bases). The V end lost 8 bases, the J end lost 0 bases, and 8 bases lay between the germline ends. Germline V gene lookup returns CDR1 SEHNR and CDR2 FQNEAQ (reference sequence). The CDR3 totals 14 residues. The DNA read from the CDR3 is TGTGCCAGCGGGGGGATCTCTGGGGCCAACGTC. It is translated as CASGGISGANV. The entire CDR3 protein reads CASGGISGANVLTF.

This clone was detected a few times. The read falls 3 residues short of the CDR3 end, and the missing part is taken from the germline J gene. This chain joins TRBV7-2 and TRBJ1-3; weak D call: TRBD1 (5 bases). Trimming pared 8 bases from V and 0 bases from J, leaving 14 bases between. The CDR3 loop spans 15 amino acids. The germline V gene encodes CDR1 SGHTA and CDR2 FQGNSA. The CDR3: CASPPRGSSGNTIYF. The sequenced CDR3 bases are TGTGCCAGCCCACCACGGGGGTCCTCTGGAAACACC. Drawing the rest from reference TRBV7-2 and TRBJ1-3, the complete variable domain is GAGVSQSPSNKVTEKGKDVELRCDPISGHTALYWYRQSLGQGLEFLIYFQGNSAPDKSGLPSDRFSAERTGGSVSTLTIQRTQQEDSAVYLCASPPRGSSGNTIYFGEGSWLTVV.